The present entry profiles one T cell receptor beta chain with its context. Its target is unknown. This sample was taken from a study of T cells in Graves' hyperthyroidism and ophthalmopathy. TCR beta CDR3 regions were amplified from RNA transcripts. TCR CDR3 underwent first-round RT-PCR with the HTBI primer set. TCRdb independently ran MiXCR on the multiplex PCR reads; one entry per CDR3 protein. This sample has about 840,000 distinct CDR3 sequences, with around 39% found just once. Trimming removed 5 bases from V and 2 bases from J; junction bases left unmatched: 6. The CDR3 sequence is 14 residues long. Researchers defined stable Graves' hyperthyroidism as no ophthalmopathy progression within 18 months. Uncontrolled infection, other autoimmune disease, pregnancy and lactation each barred patients from inclusion. Broader study findings: In the analysis, a 13 V-J model separated ophthalmopathy from stable hyperthyroidism.

This clonotype was sampled from a man aged 18 to 30 with Graves' hyperthyroidism. Source material: blood. The chain has TRBV12-3 or TRBV12-4 and TRBJ2-7, with TRBD1 identical over 7 bases. This CDR3 reads CASSPDRMTYEQYF. In DNA form, the CDR3 reads TGTGCCAGCAGTCCGGACAGGATGACCTACGAGCAGTACTTC.